This entry concerns a single TCR beta chain. This record belongs to a study of Ad26.COV2.S vaccination and SARS-CoV-2 variants. J was trimmed by 4 bases and V by 5 bases; bases with no gene match: 5. The CDR3 has 13 amino acids. Looked up from germline, CDR1 is SGDLS and CDR2 is YYNGEE. Repertoires were generated with immunoSEQ multiplex PCR, while TCRdb's copy carries only in-frame clones and drops some. The sample carries about 410,000 clones, 92% recorded once. Treatment specified: roughly 20 received Ad26.COV2.S at low or high dose, single or two shots; about 5 received placebo; per-sample allocation not given. Vaccine and placebo recipients were sampled on day 63 after the first injection. The sample came from a Boston adult aged 18-55 years.

The sequence came from a person aged 18 to 59 who received the Ad26.COV2.S COVID-19 vaccine or a placebo. Sequenced material: peripheral blood, taken in a trial of Ad26.COV2.S vaccine versus placebo. V is TRBV9 and J is TRBJ1-2; TRBD1 matches 7 bases. CDR3 amino acids: CASSHRGSYGYTF. Written as DNA, the CDR3 is TGTGCCAGCAGTCACAGGGGAAGCTATGGCTACACCTTC.